This T cell receptor (beta chain) stems from a study of cytomegalovirus exposure and HLA in healthy donors. Study outcomes and limitations: What TCR beta sequences reportedly achieved was accurate prediction of HLA-A and HLA-B alleles in most subjects. TCR beta sequences numbering about 17,000 were associated with HLA alleles at 0.05 false discovery rate in a later analysis. Rarity characterized most TCR sequences, yet some public TCRs appeared in many donors.

About this clone: The antigen remains undetermined.

PCR primers comprised 60 Vbeta and 13 Jbeta primers. The repertoire was sequenced with immunoSEQ multiplex PCR; TCRdb's copy has only in-frame clones and lacks some. Here the sample spans approximately 120,000 clones, more than 9% being singletons. The sequenced material came from PBMCs. The sequence derives from a woman aged 18-29 years in good health and CMV-seropositive.

The CDR3 bases are TGTGCCAGCAGTACGGGACAGGGAGGAACTAATGAAAAACTGTTTTTT. As protein: CASSTGQGGTNEKLFF. This rearrangement joins TRBV2 to TRBJ1-4, with 9 bases matching TRBD1. Germline V CDR1 and CDR2: SNHLY, FYNNEI. This CDR3 is 16 amino acids long. V trimming: 5 bases; J trimming: 1 base; junction bases outside the gene matches: 5.